This T cell receptor beta chain comes out of a study of T cell responses to AZD1222 COVID-19 vaccine. Overall study findings and caveats: Reports say nearly half of spike-specific TCRs go after unmutated variant regions. Donors were chiefly white British, with a greater number of females, and clonal diversity was perhaps underestimated. The peak T cell response came first, and repertoires were sampled only after it.

Note on this clone: Its cognate antigen is unknown.

Germline V CDR1 and CDR2: SNHLY, FYNNEI. This CDR3 is built from 12 residues. V was shortened by 6 bases and J by 3 bases, with 9 bases between the two germline ends. The assay was immunoSEQ multiplex PCR, and TCRdb's table has in-frame clones only and misses some. The data contain roughly 80,000 clones, 75% to 95% of them singletons. This sample comprised peripheral blood, obtained on day 0 of MenACWY control vaccination. This clonotype was obtained from an adult in good health. The chain joins TRBV2 to TRBJ2-7; the D is unclear. The CDR3 DNA follows: TGTGCCAGCAGACAGAGCTTCTACGAGCAGTACTTC. Amino acid sequence: CASRQSFYEQYF.